Below, one TCR beta chain is given with its context. Antigen unknown. This sample stems from a study of shared clonotypes between healthy human individuals. Study background: Each donor contributed plates that comprised three CD4 naive, three CD4 memory, two CD8 naive and one CD8 memory.

For sorted subsets, approximately 200 ng DNA per replicate equaled approximately 32,000 T cell genomes. Original data processing: There were no quality scores in the junction-only immunoSEQ sequences, so filtering differed. Data came from immunoSEQ multiplex PCR; TCRdb stores just in-frame clones and leaves some out. V, J and clone size were drawn from that table, and D and trimming were deduced from the DNA. The sample lists around 620,000 clones; approximately 95% were seen once. Findings and limits, study-wide: Clonotype sharing across several donors was observed for roughly 5% of naive CD4 clonotypes.

CD45RO-negative, CCR7-positively selected cells formed the naive CD8 fraction, excluding terminally differentiated effector memory CD45RA+ cells. V gave up 3 bases and J gave up 2 bases; unmatched junction bases: 3. Germline lookup yields CDR1 SGHAT and CDR2 FQNNGV. This CDR3 is built from 15 residues. Specimen: naive CD8+ T cells sorted from blood. V and J are TRBV11-2 and TRBJ2-2; 7 bases fit TRBD2. The TCR comes from a woman in her twenties or thirties in good health. The CDR3 sequence: CASSLPGGNTGELFF. The CDR3 DNA reads as TGTGCCAGCAGCTTGCCGGGAGGCAACACCGGGGAGCTGTTTTTT. Drawing the rest from reference TRBV11-2 and TRBJ2-2, the complete variable domain is EAGVAQSPRYKIIEKRQSVAFWCNPISGHATLYWYQQILGQGPKLLIQFQNNGVVDDSQLPKDRFSAERLKGVDSTLKIQPAKLEDSAVYLCASSLPGGNTGELFFGEGSRLTVL.